The next 3 T cell receptor beta chains were all read from a single sample in a study of cytomegalovirus exposure and HLA in healthy donors. In the PCR, 60 Vbeta and 13 Jbeta primers were used. The data were produced by immunoSEQ multiplex PCR, yet TCRdb's version contains in-frame clones alone and is incomplete. The sample holds about 200,000 clones, more than 75% seen once. The sample taken for sequencing was PBMCs. The receptors were sampled from a woman aged 35 to 49 in good health and CMV-seronegative.

The chain links TRBV30 to TRBJ2-7; 9 nucleotides line up with TRBD2. Germline-derived CDR1 and CDR2 are GTSNPN and SVGIG (reference sequence). CDR3 length: 13 residues. V was clipped by 5 bases and J by 2 bases; unmatched bases: 4. The CDR3 nucleotides read TGTGCCTGGGCGGGAGGGAGTCCCTACGAGCAGTACTTC. This gives the protein CAWAGGSPYEQYF.

The chain has TRBV19 and TRBJ2-7; tentative D call: TRBD1 (7 bases). V was pared by 5 bases and J by 5 bases, with 13 bases between. Germline V lookup: CDR1 LNHDA, CDR2 SQIVND (reference sequence). CDR3 length equals 13 residues. The CDR3 DNA is TGTGCCAGTAGTTGGGCGGGACAGAACGAGCAGTACTTC. Protein sequence: CASSWAGQNEQYF.

About this clone itself: At the DNA level, this CDR3 is encoded by other sequences in the same sample as well. The rearrangement uses TRBV30 and TRBJ2-2; no reliable D call. Germline V gene data show CDR1 as GTSNPN and CDR2 as SVGIG (reference sequence). V lost 2 bases and J 2 bases, leaving 3 bases between the germline ends. The CDR3 contains 12 residues. CDR3 coding DNA: TGTGCCTGGAGTCTAAACACCGGGGAGCTGTTTTTT. It yields the protein CAWSLNTGELFF. Complete variable domain (other parts from reference TRBV30 and TRBJ2-2): SQTIHQWPATLVQPVGSPLSLECTVEGTSNPNLYWYRQAAGRGLQLLFYSVGIGQISSEVPQNLSASRPQDRQFILSSKKLLLSDSGFYLCAWSLNTGELFFGEGSRLTVL.